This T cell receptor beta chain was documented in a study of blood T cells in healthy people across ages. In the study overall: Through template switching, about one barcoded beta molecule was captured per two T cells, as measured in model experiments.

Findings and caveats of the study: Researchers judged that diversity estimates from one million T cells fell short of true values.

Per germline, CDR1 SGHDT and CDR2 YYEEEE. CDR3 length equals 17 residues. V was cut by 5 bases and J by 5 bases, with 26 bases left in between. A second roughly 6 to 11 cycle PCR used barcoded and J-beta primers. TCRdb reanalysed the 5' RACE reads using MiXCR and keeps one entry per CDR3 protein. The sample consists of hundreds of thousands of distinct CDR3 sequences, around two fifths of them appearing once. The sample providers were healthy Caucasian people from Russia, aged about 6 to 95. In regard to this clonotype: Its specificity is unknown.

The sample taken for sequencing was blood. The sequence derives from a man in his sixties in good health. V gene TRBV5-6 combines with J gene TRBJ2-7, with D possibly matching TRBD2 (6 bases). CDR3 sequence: CASRHRRGGHRGNEQYF. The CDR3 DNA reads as TGTGCCAGCAGACATCGGCGGGGAGGTCACCGGGGGAACGAGCAGTACTTC.